The 21 T cell receptor beta chains listed next were all sequenced from one sample in a study of cytomegalovirus exposure and HLA in healthy donors. 13 Jbeta primers and 60 Vbeta primers were used for the PCR. Clones were sequenced by immunoSEQ multiplex PCR, and TCRdb holds only the in-frame ones, with some missing. The sample holds some 180,000 clones, 85% seen once. The sample comprised PBMCs. The receptors were gathered from a woman aged 45-65 years in good health and CMV-seronegative.

CDR3 in amino acids: CAASRITGELFF. CDR3 sequence (DNA): TGTGCGGCCTCTCGCATAACCGGGGAGCTGTTTTTT. The rearrangement uses TRBV7-9 and TRBJ2-2; D not resolved. The germline V gene encodes CDR1 SEHNR and CDR2 FQNEAQ (reference sequence). The CDR3 loop spans 12 amino acids.

The rearrangement links TRBV9 to TRBJ2-2, with TRBD2 matching over 8 bases. The junction had 2 bases not matched to a gene; V was cut back by 0 bases and J by 4 bases. The CDR3 consists of 15 residues. CDR1 and CDR2 (germline): SGDLS, YYNGEE. DNA of the CDR3: TGTGCCAGCAGCGTAGGCGGGAGGCCCACCGGGGAGCTGTTTTTT. It codes for CASSVGGRPTGELFF.

This rearrangement joins TRBV13 to TRBJ2-3, with 7 bases fitting TRBD1. The CDR3 contains 16 residues. Germline V CDR1 and CDR2: PRHDT, FYEKMQ (reference sequence). Trimming removed 4 bases from V and 0 bases from J; junction bases left unmatched: 7. In DNA, the CDR3 is TGTGCCAGCAGCTACCGGACAGGCTCTAGCACAGATACGCAGTATTTT. Protein product: CASSYRTGSSTDTQYF.

The chain recombines TRBV28 with TRBJ1-1; 11 bases align to TRBD1. The CDR3 has 16 residues. CDR1 and CDR2 from the germline V gene are MDHEN and SYDVKM. V shed 1 base and J 0 bases; nucleotides not matched to a gene: 1. CDR3 protein: CASSLLGQGVNTEAFF. CDR3 bases: TGTGCCAGCAGTTTATTGGGACAGGGGGTGAACACTGAAGCTTTCTTT.

The chain recombines TRBV28 with TRBJ2-5; 10 positions match TRBD2. In germline, CDR1 is MDHEN, CDR2 SYDVKM. The CDR3 sequence is 15 residues long. J was trimmed by 5 bases and V by 6 bases; bases with no gene match: 9. DNA for the CDR3: TGTGCCAGCAGAGTTCCTAGCGGGAGTCGGGAGACCCAGTACTTC. Its translation is CASRVPSGSRETQYF.

This chain uses TRBV18 with TRBJ1-5; 10 bases are a match to TRBD1. In germline, CDR1 is KGHSH, CDR2 LQKENI. The V and J ends lost 0 bases and 7 bases, in that order; junction bases with no gene match: 3. CDR3 size: 15 residues. The DNA of the CDR3 is TGTGCCAGCTCACCACCGGGGACAGGGGCGCAGCCCCAGCATTTT. Amino acids: CASSPPGTGAQPQHF.

The count of this clone is one. This rearrangement joins TRBV27 to TRBJ1-5, with D tentatively TRBD1 (5 bases). The V end lost 2 bases, the J end lost 0 bases, and 8 bases lay between the germline ends. The germline V gene encodes CDR1 MNHEY and CDR2 SMNVEV (reference sequence). This CDR3 has 15 amino acids. The CDR3 sequence is CASSLRGYSNQPQHF. In nucleotides, the CDR3 is TGTGCCAGCAGTTTAAGGGGTTATAGCAATCAGCCCCAGCATTTT.

V gene TRBV7-3 combines with J gene TRBJ1-1, with unresolved D. V was pared by 5 bases and J by 1 base, with 8 bases between. CDR1 SGHTA and CDR2 FQGTGA come from the germline V gene. The CDR3 extends over 13 amino acids. CDR3 nucleotide sequence: TGTGCCAGCAGCGAGCGTCCGAACACTGAAGCTTTCTTT. It encodes CASSERPNTEAFF.

This chain joins TRBV28 and TRBJ1-4; D perhaps matches TRBD1 (5 bases). Germline V gene data show CDR1 as MDHEN and CDR2 as SYDVKM. The CDR3 loop spans 14 amino acids. The germline V and J ends were trimmed by 10 bases and 6 bases, with 18 bases remaining between them. CDR3 sequence reads: CATKPRGGDEKLFF. In DNA form, the CDR3 reads TGTGCCACCAAACCGCGGGGGGGAGATGAAAAACTGTTTTTT.

The chain combines TRBV28 with TRBJ2-1, with 11 bases lining up with TRBD2. V dropped 3 bases and J dropped 6; count of bases not matched to a gene: 7. Germline V gene data show CDR1 as MDHEN and CDR2 as SYDVKM. CDR3 length equals 16 residues. In DNA, the CDR3 is TGTGCCAGCAGTTTGTTAGCGGGAGGGATGGGCAATGAGCAGTTCTTC. This encodes CASSLLAGGMGNEQFF.

V is TRBV27 and J is TRBJ1-5, with 7 bases aligning to TRBD1. The length of the CDR3 is 17 residues. V lost 5 bases to trimming and J lost 0 bases; unmatched junction nucleotides: 10. Germline-derived CDR1 and CDR2 are MNHEY and SMNVEV (reference sequence). The CDR3 DNA sequence: TGTGCCAGCAGTCTAAGGGGACAGCAGTATAGCAATCAGCCCCAGCATTTT. Its translation: CASSLRGQQYSNQPQHF.

The CDR3 sequence is CSVRAYWREEIDTQYF. DNA for the CDR3: TGCAGCGTTAGAGCGTACTGGCGGGAGGAAATAGATACGCAGTATTTT. The chain uses TRBV29-1 and TRBJ2-3, with 8 bases fitting TRBD2. The germline gives CDR1 SQVTM, CDR2 ANQGSEA. The J segment lost 5 bases and the V segment lost 5 bases, leaving 15 bases of the junction unmatched. The CDR3 totals 16 residues.

The V call is TRBV19, the J call TRBJ1-5; D gene unclear. The CDR3 is made up of 14 amino acids. V was clipped by 4 bases and J by 7 bases, with 14 bases between them. Germline CDR1 and CDR2: LNHDA and SQIVND (reference sequence). The CDR3 loop is CASSKALLVQPQHF. The DNA for the CDR3 is TGTGCCAGTAGTAAAGCACTGCTAGTCCAGCCCCAGCATTTT.

This chain joins TRBV6-1 and TRBJ2-5; no firm D call. The CDR3 spans 12 residues. V gave up 6 bases and J gave up 5 bases, with 10 bases separating them. The germline V gene encodes CDR1 MNHNS and CDR2 SASEGT. The CDR3 spells CASRATWETQYF. CDR3 nucleotides: TGTGCCAGCAGGGCCACGTGGGAGACCCAGTACTTC.

This clone was counted a few times. The chain employs TRBV9 and TRBJ2-1; tentatively, D is TRBD2 (5 bases). CDR1 and CDR2 (germline): SGDLS, YYNGEE. V lost 1 base and J lost 8, with 10 bases in between. The CDR3 runs 13 residues. Here the CDR3 DNA reads TGTGCCAGCAGCGTAACTAGTCCCCATGAGCAGTTCTTC. Translating gives CASSVTSPHEQFF.

V is TRBV9 and J is TRBJ2-7; TRBD1 agrees at 8 bases. After removal of 2 bases from V and 4 bases from J, the junction contained 8 bases not matched to a gene. The CDR3 sequence is 15 residues long. Per the germline V gene, CDR1 is SGDLS and CDR2 is YYNGEE. The CDR3 coding sequence is TGTGCCAGCAGCGTCGGACAGGGATCAGGTTACGAGCAGTACTTC. This codes for CASSVGQGSGYEQYF.

The chain is built from TRBV28 and TRBJ1-1; a weak D match, TRBD1 (6 bases). Trimming pared 5 bases from V and 3 bases from J, leaving 10 bases between. Looked up from germline, CDR1 is MDHEN and CDR2 is SYDVKM. The CDR3 sequence is 13 residues long. DNA of the CDR3: TGTGCCAGCAGTACAGGGTTTCACACTGAAGCTTTCTTT. It codes for CASSTGFHTEAFF.

The rearrangement uses TRBV27 and TRBJ2-1, with D hard to call. The V gene's germline CDR1 is MNHEY and CDR2 SMNVEV (reference sequence). Trimming took off 6 bases at V and 10 bases at J, with 16 bases between the two ends. The CDR3 extends over 13 amino acids. CDR3 region: CASSYVLVNEQFF. The CDR3 region has the DNA TGTGCCAGCAGCTACGTATTGGTTAACGAGCAGTTCTTC.

This clone has just one count. The sample holds other DNA sequences that translate to the same CDR3. This rearrangement joins TRBV30 to TRBJ1-3; tentatively, D is TRBD1 (5 bases). Trimming left V 5 bases short and J 0 bases short, with 11 bases between. CDR3 length: 14 amino acids. Germline V lookup: CDR1 GTSNPN, CDR2 SVGIG (reference sequence). CDR3 nucleotide sequence: TGTGCCTGGTCCACAGGCTCCTCTGGAAACACCATATATTTT. Protein product: CAWSTGSSGNTIYF.

This rearrangement joins TRBV11-2 to TRBJ2-7; TRBD2 matches at 7 bases. Germline V gene data show CDR1 as SGHAT and CDR2 as FQNNGV. The junction had 8 bases not matched to a gene; V was cut back by 4 bases and J by 2 bases. The length of the CDR3 is 15 residues. The CDR3 region is CASSSLRGRTYEQYF. The CDR3 region has the DNA TGTGCCAGCAGCTCTTTGCGGGGGAGAACCTACGAGCAGTACTTC.

Details on this clone: Compared with germline, one end of the junction differs, possibly owing to a read error. The chain uses TRBV9 and TRBJ2-3; 11 bases fit TRBD2. The length of the CDR3 is 15 residues. Germline assignment: CDR1 SGDLS and CDR2 YYNGEE. In DNA, the CDR3 is TGTGCCAGCAGCGCGGGGACTAGCGGTAAAGATATGCAGTATTTT. It translates to CASSAGTSGKDMQYF.